This T cell receptor (beta chain) was identified in a study of blood T cell repertoires in COVID-19. Method: immunoSEQ multiplex PCR; TCRdb's copy keeps in-frame clones and lacks some. The sample lists roughly 100,000 clones, approximately 89% occurring once. This TCR was recovered from a woman of 80 years or more in a cohort sampled during active COVID-19. Sequencing was performed on peripheral blood.

This CDR3 reads CASSQVRSRAPQETQYF. In DNA, the CDR3 is TGTGCCAGCAGCCAAGTTAGGAGCAGGGCGCCCCAAGAGACCCAGTACTTC. The J gene is TRBJ2-5, the V gene TRBV3-1 (or the pseudogene TRBV3-2); TRBD1 is a possible D gene (5 bases). Trimming removed 1 base at V and 1 base at J, with 16 bases between. CDR1 is LGHDT, CDR2 YNNKEL, per germline (reference sequence). This CDR3 has 17 residues.